The present T cell receptor beta chain was sequenced within a study of shared clonotypes between healthy human individuals. This CDR3 spans 11 amino acids. Germline values: CDR1 MDHEN, CDR2 SYDVKM. V gave up 8 bases and J gave up 12 bases, with 14 bases separating them. The assay was immunoSEQ multiplex PCR, and TCRdb's table has in-frame clones only and misses some. Of approximately 640,000 clones listed, approximately 75% were seen once; the top ten hold 1.5% to 2%. CD4+ cells were split into CD45RA+ naive and CD45RA-negative memory subsets. The sample holds a few counts of this clone. The chain combines TRBV28 with TRBJ1-5, with a tentative D call TRBD1 (5 bases). What was sequenced was memory CD4+ T cells sorted from blood. This sample's subset: CD45RA-negative fraction. The receptor was isolated from a woman aged 25 to 39 in good health. CDR3 in DNA: TGTGCCAGCTCTTTGGGGCAGTTCCAGCATTTT. As protein: CASSLGQFQHF.